A single sample gave rise to the 27 T cell receptor beta chains below, sequenced in a study of T cells in women clearing cervical HPV infection. Clones were sequenced by immunoSEQ multiplex PCR, and TCRdb holds only the in-frame ones, with some missing. This sample's clone table lists under 50,000 clones. The sequenced sample was blood buffy coat. These receptors originate from a woman between 18 and 69 years old with a cervical HPV16 infection that either progressed to CIN3+ or cleared (not recorded which).

Comments on this clone: The read ends 3 residues before the CDR3 terminus; that terminus is restored from the germline J gene. The genes are TRBV13 and TRBJ2-3; perhaps TRBD1 as D (5 bases). The germline V gene has CDR1 PRHDT and CDR2 FYEKMQ (reference sequence). The length of the CDR3 is 14 residues. The CDR3 spells CASSTTGSGETQYF. The CDR3 bases that were read are TGTGCCAGCAGCACAACAGGTTCTGGCGAGACG.

Points on this clone: The read ends 3 residues shy of where the CDR3 ends; the end is completed using the germline J gene. The chain is built from TRBV6-2 or TRBV6-3 and TRBJ1-2, with D unclear. Germline CDR1 reads MNHEY; CDR2 reads SVGEGT. The CDR3 totals 11 residues. CDR3 region: CASSSGRFYTF. CDR3 DNA, as far as it was read: TGTGCCAGCAGTTCCGGTCGGTTC.

Concerning this clone itself: Read data end 3 residues before the CDR3 end; the end is taken from the germline J gene. The chain is built from TRBV16 and TRBJ2-2; 8 bases map to TRBD1. The CDR3 has 13 residues. CDR1 and CDR2 from the germline V gene are KGHSY and FQNENV. Incomplete CDR3 DNA: TGTGCCAGCAGCCAAGGACAGGGTTCACCG. It yields the protein CASSQGQGSP. The whole CDR3 is CASSQGQGSPLFF.

With respect to this clone: The observed sequence ends 3 residues before the CDR3 terminus, with the missing tail filled in from the germline J gene. The rearrangement uses TRBV19 and TRBJ2-3; D gene uncertain. The CDR3 runs 13 residues. V lost 7 bases and J 0 bases, leaving 8 bases between the germline ends. Germline loops: CDR1 LNHDA, CDR2 SQIVND (reference sequence). The CDR3 here is CASMKASTDTQYF. The covered CDR3 bases are TGTGCCAGTATGAAAGCAAGCACAGATACG.

Comments on this clone: From the germline J gene comes the end of the CDR3, since the read stops 3 residues before it. The chain has TRBV7-2 and TRBJ1-2, with TRBD1 as a possible D gene (6 bases). The CDR3 runs to 16 residues. From germline, CDR1 is SGHTA and CDR2 FQGNSA. The CDR3: CASSLALRGGYNDYTF. The sequenced part of the CDR3 DNA is TGTGCCAGCAGCTTAGCGTTGCGGGGGGGCTACAATGAC.

Concerning this clone itself: The observed sequence ends 3 residues before the CDR3 terminus, with the missing tail filled in from the germline J gene. The chain carries TRBV30 and TRBJ1-2; tentatively, D is TRBD1 (5 bases). Germline V gene lookup returns CDR1 GTSNPN and CDR2 SVGIG (reference sequence). This CDR3 region has 12 residues. The DNA read from the CDR3 is TGTGCCTGGAGTGTGTCTCAGGGCGAC. Amino acid sequence: CAWSVSQGD. The full CDR3 is CAWSVSQGDYTF.

As concerns this clone: Read data end 3 residues before the CDR3 end; the end is taken from the germline J gene. V usage is TRBV19 and J usage is TRBJ2-3; TRBD2 aligns across 7 bases. The CDR3 contains 17 residues. Germline lookup yields CDR1 LNHDA and CDR2 SQIVND (reference sequence). CDR3 bases read: TGTGCCAGTAGTATATCCAGCGGGAATCGAGTCGGAAAGACG. Translating gives CASSISSGNRVGKT. The whole CDR3 protein is CASSISSGNRVGKTQYF.

As regards this clone: The read terminates 3 residues ahead of where the CDR3 ends, so the germline J gene completes it. The V gene is TRBV20-1, the J gene TRBJ2-5; TRBD1 aligns across 8 bases. This CDR3 comprises 15 residues. CDR1 and CDR2 from the germline V gene are DFQATT and SNEGSKA (reference sequence). V lost 1 base, J lost 2 bases, and 6 bases stayed unmatched. CDR3 amino acids: CSARVAGGQQETQYF. The DNA read from the CDR3 is TGCAGTGCTAGAGTGGCAGGGGGCCAACAAGAGACC.

As to this clone: Sequencing ends 3 residues short of the CDR3 end; the germline J gene provides the rest. The rearrangement links TRBV7-2 to TRBJ1-1; 10 bases are a match to TRBD1. In germline, CDR1 is SGHTA, CDR2 FQGNSA. The CDR3 spans 15 residues. The junction had 8 bases not matched to a gene; V was cut back by 6 bases and J by 4 bases. CDR3: CASSTGQGPRTEAFF. The DNA read from the CDR3 is TGTGCCAGCAGTACGGGACAGGGGCCGCGCACTGAA.

Comments on this clone: The missing CDR3 end, 3 residues past where the read stops, is filled in from the germline J gene. The gene calls are TRBV19 and TRBJ1-2, with D hard to call. The CDR3 spans 12 residues. CDR1 is LNHDA and CDR2 is SQIVND in the germline V gene (reference sequence). The CDR3 bases that were read are TGTGCCAGTGCTACAGACCCTATGATC. The encoded protein is CASATDPMI. The full CDR3 sequence reads CASATDPMIYTF.

Remarks on this clone: The DNA ends 3 residues before the CDR3 does, and the rest of the CDR3 is filled in from the germline J gene. The chain joins TRBV7-8 to TRBJ2-1; 10 bases align to TRBD2. V shed 2 bases, J shed 2 bases, and the junction held 0 bases outside the gene matches. CDR1 and CDR2 from the germline V gene are SGHVS and FQNEAQ. The CDR3 contains 15 residues. The DNA read from the CDR3 is TGTGCCAGCAGCTTAACTAGCGGGGCCTACAATGAG. It translates to CASSLTSGAYNE. The full CDR3 sequence reads CASSLTSGAYNEQFF.

As to this clone: Other DNA sequences in the sample encode the same CDR3. CDR3 DNA, as far as it was read: TGCGCCAGCAGTACCCGACTCGGTGGTTCTGAA. It codes for CASSTRLGGSE. The CDR3 as a whole reads CASSTRLGGSEAFF. The chain combines TRBV5-1 with TRBJ1-1; D is ambiguous. The sequenced fragment ends 3 residues before the CDR3 boundary, so the rest is inferred from the germline J gene. Trimming removed 5 bases from V and 6 bases from J, with 17 bases in between. The germline V gene has CDR1 SGHRS and CDR2 YFSETQ. The CDR3 extends over 14 amino acids.

Notes on this clone: From the germline J gene comes the end of the CDR3, since the read stops 3 residues before it. The genes are TRBV15 and TRBJ1-1; D not certain. With 7 bases removed from V and 0 bases from J, the gap between germline ends came to 9 bases. There are 13 residues in the CDR3. Germline V gives CDR1 LNHNV, CDR2 YYDKDF (reference sequence). The CDR3 spells CATTKEVNTEAFF. Incomplete CDR3 DNA: TGTGCCACCACGAAAGAGGTGAACACTGAA.

Comments on this clone: Read coverage stops 3 residues before the CDR3 terminus; the germline J gene supplies the remainder. The V gene is TRBV9, the J gene TRBJ2-3; 8 bases match TRBD1. V dropped 4 bases and J dropped 3; count of bases not matched to a gene: 7. Germline loops: CDR1 SGDLS, CDR2 YYNGEE. CDR3 length equals 15 residues. CDR3 region: CASSPDRGPTDTQYF. The sequenced part of the CDR3 DNA is TGTGCCAGCAGCCCTGACAGGGGACCAACAGATACG.

In regard to this clone: With the read ending 3 residues before the CDR3 end, the germline J gene is used to fill in that end. The genes are TRBV14 and TRBJ2-3; D unclear. V gave up 1 base and J gave up 0 bases, with 5 bases separating them. The germline gives CDR1 SGHDN, CDR2 FVKESK. This CDR3 region has 14 residues. CDR3: CASSQGTSTDTQYF. Incomplete CDR3 DNA: TGTGCCAGCAGCCAAGGAACTAGCACAGATACG.

Note on this clone: The read ends 3 residues before the CDR3 terminus; that terminus is restored from the germline J gene. The rearrangement links TRBV19 to TRBJ2-6; 7 positions agree with TRBD1. The V segment lost 5 bases and the J segment 0 bases; nucleotides outside the gene matches: 7. Looked up from germline, CDR1 is LNHDA and CDR2 is SQIVND (reference sequence). The CDR3 is 17 residues long. The CDR3 sequence: CASSPRTGPSGANVLTF. CDR3 bases read: TGTGCCAGTAGTCCCCGGACAGGCCCCTCTGGGGCCAACGTC.

This CDR3 is CSASKSGVRTGELFF. The sequenced CDR3 bases are TGCAGTGCTAGTAAGAGCGGTGTCAGAACCGGGGAG. The chain joins TRBV20-1 to TRBJ2-2, with a weak D call TRBD2 (5 bases). The CDR3 end lies 3 residues beyond the end of the read and is filled in from the germline J gene. Looked up from germline, CDR1 is DFQATT and CDR2 is SNEGSKA (reference sequence). Trimming pared 3 bases from V and 5 bases from J, leaving 16 bases between. CDR3 length: 15 amino acids.

As to this clone: The CDR3 end is not reached by the read, which stops 3 residues before it; the germline J gene fills it in. This rearrangement joins TRBV20-1 to TRBJ2-4; perhaps D is TRBD1 or TRBD2 (6 bases each). Trimming cost V 0 bases and J 4 bases, with 25 bases left between them. The germline V gene has CDR1 DFQATT and CDR2 SNEGSKA (reference sequence). This CDR3 region has 19 residues. The CDR3 bases that were read are TGCAGTGCTAGAGATTTACCCGGGAGCCGGACAGCAAGGAAAAACATT. Translating gives CSARDLPGSRTARKNI. The complete CDR3 sequence is CSARDLPGSRTARKNIQYF.

About this clone itself: The read halts 3 residues ahead of the CDR3 end, with the missing end drawn from the germline J gene. The chain uses TRBV19 and TRBJ2-3; perhaps TRBD2 as D (7 bases). This CDR3 is built from 14 residues. Germline CDR1 and CDR2: LNHDA and SQIVND (reference sequence). The CDR3 bases that were read are TGTGCCAGTAACCCTGGGGGGGCTGGTCAGCCG. Amino acids: CASNPGGAGQP. The entire CDR3 is CASNPGGAGQPQYF.

As for this clone: The read ends 3 residues early relative to the CDR3; the germline J gene fills the gap. The J gene is TRBJ2-4, the V gene TRBV6-2 or TRBV6-3, with a possible D match to TRBD1 (5 bases). This CDR3 contains 13 residues. CDR1 MNHEY and CDR2 SVGEGT come from the germline V gene. CDR3 in amino acids: CASSYSAGNGQYF. Partial CDR3 DNA: TGTGCCAGCAGTTACTCGGCAGGGAATGGT.

Details on this clone: The CDR3 extends 3 residues past the end of the read, so its final part is completed from the germline J gene. The genes are TRBV18 and TRBJ1-2; 12 bases fit TRBD1. Losses at the gene ends were 4 bases for V and 6 bases for J; bases not matched to a gene: 3. Germline values: CDR1 KGHSH, CDR2 LQKENI. The CDR3 runs 14 residues. The CDR3: CASSQGTGGDGYTF. The CDR3 bases that were read are TGTGCCAGCTCACAGGGGACAGGGGGCGATGGC.

Comment on this clone: The read ends 3 residues early relative to the CDR3; the germline J gene fills the gap. The gene calls are TRBV29-1 and TRBJ2-3, with TRBD2 as a possible D gene (5 bases). Germline loops: CDR1 SQVTM, CDR2 ANQGSEA. V gave up 4 bases and J gave up 0 bases, with 11 bases separating them. This CDR3 spans 14 amino acids. Incomplete CDR3 DNA: TGCAGCGTTGGAAGCGGAACTAGCACAGATACG. Amino acid sequence: CSVGSGTSTDT. The full CDR3 is CSVGSGTSTDTQYF.

Points on this clone: The CDR3 end lies 3 residues beyond the end of the read and is filled in from the germline J gene. The rearrangement links TRBV5-1 to TRBJ2-3; 12 nucleotides match TRBD2. The CDR3 contains 16 residues. V lost 3 bases and J lost 5; bases outside the gene matches: 7. Germline V CDR1 and CDR2: SGHRS, YFSETQ. CDR3 DNA, as far as it was read: TGCGCCAGCAGCTCCCTAGCGGGGGGGGCTGTAGATACG. Amino acid sequence: CASSSLAGGAVDT. The complete CDR3 protein is CASSSLAGGAVDTQYF.

With regard to this clone: The junction does not match germline at one end; this may be a read error. The read halts 3 residues ahead of the CDR3 end, with the missing end drawn from the germline J gene. The gene calls are TRBV5-6 and TRBJ2-5; 7 nucleotides agree with TRBD2. The CDR3 has 15 residues. CDR1 is SGHDT, CDR2 YYEEEE, per germline. CDR3 sequence: CASNLGRGIQETQYF. CDR3 DNA (partial): TGTGCCAGCAACTTGGGGCGGGGGATACAAGAGACC. Full variable domain (rest looked up from reference TRBV5-6 and TRBJ2-5): DAGVTQSPTHLIKTRGQQVTLRCSPKSGHDTVSWYQQALGQGPQFIFQYYEEEERQRGNFPDRFSGHQFPNYSSELNVNALLLGDSALYLCASNLGRGIQETQYFGPGTRLLVL.

A remark on this clone: The read halts 3 residues ahead of the CDR3 end, with the missing end drawn from the germline J gene. The chain employs TRBV7-2 and TRBJ1-2; the D is unclear. This CDR3 is 15 amino acids long. Germline CDR1 and CDR2: SGHTA and FQGNSA. The CDR3 sequence: CASSLVAGSYNDYTF. Partial CDR3 DNA: TGTGCCAGCAGCTTAGTGGCGGGGAGCTACAATGAC.

Turning to this clone: Read data end 3 residues before the CDR3 end; the end is taken from the germline J gene. J is TRBJ2-7 and V is TRBV2; 9 bases align to TRBD2. The J segment lost 3 bases and the V segment lost 4 bases, leaving 4 bases of the junction unmatched. There are 14 residues in the CDR3. Germline V gene sequence: CDR1 SNHLY, CDR2 FYNNEI. The CDR3 loop is CASSVRLADYEQYF. CDR3 DNA, as far as it was read: TGTGCCAGCAGTGTTCGACTAGCGGACTACGAG.

A remark on this clone: The sequence runs out 3 residues before the end of the CDR3; the remainder is reconstructed from the germline J gene. This rearrangement joins TRBV6-2 or TRBV6-3 to TRBJ1-1, with a weak D call TRBD1 (5 bases). Germline V gene sequence: CDR1 MNHEY, CDR2 SVGEGT. This CDR3 comprises 13 residues. V was shortened by 6 bases and J by 7 bases, with 15 bases between the two germline ends. This chain's CDR3 is CASSKAGRIEAFF. The part of the CDR3 DNA that was read is TGTGCCAGCAGCAAAGCGGGACGGATTGAA.